The subject of this entry is one T cell receptor (beta chain). Produced via immunoSEQ multiplex PCR; TCRdb's table is partial and in-frame only. Found here are about 44,000 clones, more than 75% of them singletons; the top ten hold about 5%. The data belong to a study of blood T cell repertoires in COVID-19. Study details: The study drew acute and convalescent COVID-19 samples from the United States, Italy and Spain. PBMCs, B-cell-depleted T cells, or T cells provided the cDNA or gDNA that made up the material.

Trimming took 2 bases from V and 0 from J, leaving 3 bases between them. The CDR3 is 13 amino acids. CDR1 is MNHEY and CDR2 is SMNVEV in the germline V gene (reference sequence). This TCR was recovered from a human donor in a cohort sampled during active COVID-19. Sequenced sample: peripheral blood. The rearrangement uses TRBV27 and TRBJ2-3; D is uncertain. For the CDR3, the DNA is TGTGCCAGCAGTTTACATAGCACAGATACGCAGTATTTT. Its translation: CASSLHSTDTQYF.